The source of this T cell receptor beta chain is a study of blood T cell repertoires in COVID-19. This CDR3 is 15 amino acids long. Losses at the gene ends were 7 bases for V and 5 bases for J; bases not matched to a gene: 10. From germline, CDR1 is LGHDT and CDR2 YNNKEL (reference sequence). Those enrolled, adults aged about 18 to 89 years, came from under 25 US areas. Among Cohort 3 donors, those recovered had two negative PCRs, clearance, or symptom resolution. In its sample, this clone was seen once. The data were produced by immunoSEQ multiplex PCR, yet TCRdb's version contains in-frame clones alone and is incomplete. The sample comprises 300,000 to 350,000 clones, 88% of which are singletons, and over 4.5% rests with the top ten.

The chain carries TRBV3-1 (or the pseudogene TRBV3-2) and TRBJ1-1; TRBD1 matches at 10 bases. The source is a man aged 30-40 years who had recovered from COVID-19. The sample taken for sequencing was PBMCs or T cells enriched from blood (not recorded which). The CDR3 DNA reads TGTGCCAGCACTTACATGACAGGGGGCTATACTGAAGCTTTCTTT. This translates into CASTYMTGGYTEAFF.